Listed below are T cell receptor beta chains from one sample, sequenced in a study of shared clonotypes between healthy human individuals. Using immunoSEQ multiplex PCR, the repertoire was profiled, and TCRdb retains in-frame clones only, with some absent. The sample lists about 1.1 million clones, about 84% occurring once. Sequenced: memory CD4+ T cells from PBMCs. The receptors were gathered from a man aged 18 to 30 in good health. Some clones in this sample may be carry-over from other donors' samples. CDR3s include the opening cysteine and the closing phenylalanine or tryptophan. A D gene is named only where the DNA matches it firmly. Clone sizes are given selectively: once, few, many, or a class where the clone is expanded.

abundance: -; d_gene: TRBD2; v_gene: TRBV6-1; j_gene: TRBJ2-7; CDR3aa: CASSEVGLAGGRAYEQYF; CDR3nt: TGTGCCAGCAGTGAGGTGGGACTAGCGGGAGGGAGGGCCTACGAGCAGTACTTC
abundance: -; d_gene: TRBD2; v_gene: TRBV27; j_gene: TRBJ2-7; CDR3aa: CASGGTSIHHEQYF; CDR3nt: TGTGCCAGCGGCGGGACTAGCATACATCACGAGCAGTACTTC
abundance: -; d_gene: -; v_gene: TRBV2; j_gene: TRBJ2-2; CDR3aa: CASSRLTNTGELLF; CDR3nt: TGTGCCAGCAGTAGACTAACGAACACCGGGGAGCTGCTTTTT
abundance: -; d_gene: TRBD1; v_gene: TRBV4-3; j_gene: TRBJ2-7; CDR3aa: CASSQTPGQGSYEQYF; CDR3nt: TGCGCCAGCAGCCAAACTCCGGGACAGGGCTCCTACGAGCAGTACTTC
abundance: -; d_gene: TRBD2; v_gene: TRBV7-2; j_gene: TRBJ2-7; CDR3aa: CASSFLRSGSLNEQYF; CDR3nt: TGTGCCAGCAGCTTCCTGAGGAGCGGGAGTTTAAACGAGCAGTACTTC
abundance: -; d_gene: -; v_gene: TRBV19; j_gene: TRBJ1-1; CDR3aa: CASWKEGGEAFF; CDR3nt: TGTGCCAGTTGGAAGGAAGGGGGTGAAGCTTTCTTT
abundance: once; d_gene: TRBD2; v_gene: TRBV29-1; j_gene: TRBJ2-1; CDR3aa: CSVRGTSGGVGNEQFF; CDR3nt: TGCAGCGTGAGGGGGACTAGCGGTGGAGTCGGCAATGAGCAGTTCTTC
abundance: -; d_gene: -; v_gene: TRBV28; j_gene: TRBJ2-7; CDR3aa: CASSLVFSGSDPDYEQYF; CDR3nt: TGTGCCAGCAGTTTAGTCTTTAGTGGTAGCGACCCTGACTACGAGCAGTACTTC
abundance: once; d_gene: TRBD1; v_gene: TRBV5-1; j_gene: TRBJ2-1; CDR3aa: CATAGQGASDEQFF; CDR3nt: TGCGCCACCGCGGGACAGGGGGCCTCCGATGAGCAGTTCTTC
abundance: -; d_gene: -; v_gene: TRBV29-1; j_gene: TRBJ2-3; CDR3aa: CSVVGDRRDGTDTQYF; CDR3nt: TGCAGCGTTGTTGGGGATCGGCGGGACGGCACAGATACGCAGTATTTT
abundance: -; d_gene: -; v_gene: TRBV6-1; j_gene: TRBJ2-2; CDR3aa: CASSGGKAGSGELFF; CDR3nt: TGTGCCAGCAGCGGGGGCAAGGCTGGATCCGGGGAGCTGTTTTTT
abundance: -; d_gene: -; v_gene: TRBV2; j_gene: TRBJ2-3; CDR3aa: CASSGPFPSADTQYF; CDR3nt: TGTGCCAGCAGTGGCCCATTCCCCTCTGCAGATACGCAGTATTTT
abundance: -; d_gene: TRBD2; v_gene: TRBV7-2; j_gene: TRBJ2-1; CDR3aa: CASSAAASGYNEQFF; CDR3nt: TGTGCCAGCAGCGCCGCCGCTAGCGGTTACAATGAGCAGTTCTTC
abundance: -; d_gene: -; v_gene: TRBV11-2; j_gene: TRBJ1-1; CDR3aa: CASSHSRGVFNTEAFF; CDR3nt: TGTGCCAGCAGCCATTCCCGGGGAGTCTTTAACACTGAAGCTTTCTTT
abundance: -; d_gene: TRBD2; v_gene: TRBV9; j_gene: TRBJ2-7; CDR3aa: CASSVAGGGGDYYEQYF; CDR3nt: TGTGCCAGCAGCGTAGCGGGAGGAGGAGGGGACTACTACGAGCAGTACTTC
abundance: few; d_gene: -; v_gene: TRBV6-1; j_gene: TRBJ1-2; CDR3aa: CASSEFGGEDGYTF; CDR3nt: TGTGCCAGCAGTGAATTCGGGGGGGAGGATGGCTACACCTTC
abundance: -; d_gene: TRBD2; v_gene: TRBV5-6; j_gene: TRBJ2-3; CDR3aa: CASSRTSGSGIADTQYF; CDR3nt: TGTGCCAGCAGCCGGACTAGCGGGAGCGGAATCGCAGATACGCAGTATTTT
abundance: once; d_gene: -; v_gene: TRBV1; j_gene: TRBJ2-3; CDR3aa: CTSSHRPPGYPGRGADTQYF; CDR3nt: TGCACCAGCAGCCACCGCCCCCCCGGCTACCCCGGGAGGGGGGCAGATACGCAGTATTTT
abundance: -; d_gene: TRBD2; v_gene: TRBV11-2; j_gene: TRBJ2-1; CDR3aa: CASSRSSSGRARDEQFF; CDR3nt: TGTGCCAGCAGCCGATCATCTAGCGGGAGGGCCAGGGATGAGCAGTTCTTC
abundance: -; d_gene: -; v_gene: TRBV2; j_gene: TRBJ2-5; CDR3aa: CASTKGNNQETQYF; CDR3nt: TGTGCCAGCACCAAAGGGAACAACCAAGAGACCCAGTACTTC
abundance: -; d_gene: -; v_gene: TRBV6-1; j_gene: TRBJ2-3; CDR3aa: CASSSKVRGTDTQYF; CDR3nt: TGTGCCAGCAGTAGCAAAGTGCGGGGAACAGATACGCAGTATTTT
abundance: -; d_gene: -; v_gene: TRBV28; j_gene: TRBJ1-2; CDR3aa: CASSVIGRGSWGYTF; CDR3nt: TGTGCCAGCAGTGTCATCGGCAGGGGCTCATGGGGCTACACCTTC
abundance: -; d_gene: -; v_gene: TRBV28; j_gene: TRBJ1-2; CDR3aa: CASSFGGSYGYTF; CDR3nt: TGTGCCAGCAGTTTCGGGGGCTCCTATGGCTACACCTTC
abundance: -; d_gene: -; v_gene: TRBV7-2; j_gene: TRBJ1-1; CDR3aa: CASSLGLGTEAFF; CDR3nt: TGTGCCAGCAGCTTAGGTCTGGGCACTGAAGCTTTCTTT
abundance: once; d_gene: TRBD1; v_gene: TRBV28; j_gene: TRBJ1-3; CDR3aa: CASSLVSGQGLRGNTIYF; CDR3nt: TGTGCCAGCAGTTTAGTTTCTGGACAGGGCTTACGAGGAAACACCATATATTTT
abundance: few; d_gene: -; v_gene: TRBV27; j_gene: TRBJ1-5; CDR3aa: CASSIRDPPEGQPQHF; CDR3nt: TGTGCCAGCAGTATCCGGGACCCCCCCGAAGGTCAGCCCCAGCATTTT
abundance: once; d_gene: -; v_gene: TRBV11-3; j_gene: TRBJ2-7; CDR3aa: CASSPIISRADEQYF; CDR3nt: TGTGCCAGCAGCCCTATCATATCCCGGGCCGACGAGCAGTACTTC
abundance: -; d_gene: -; v_gene: TRBV29-1; j_gene: TRBJ2-1; CDR3aa: CSAGTLTYNEQFF; CDR3nt: TGCAGCGCCGGGACTCTAACCTACAATGAGCAGTTCTTC
abundance: many; d_gene: -; v_gene: TRBV9; j_gene: TRBJ1-1; CDR3aa: CASSPGLNTEAFF; CDR3nt: TGTGCCAGCAGCCCCGGATTGAACACTGAAGCTTTCTTT
abundance: -; d_gene: -; v_gene: TRBV19; j_gene: TRBJ1-2; CDR3aa: CASSIWPVYGYTF; CDR3nt: TGTGCCAGTAGTATTTGGCCGGTTTATGGCTACACCTTC
abundance: -; d_gene: TRBD2; v_gene: TRBV11-2; j_gene: TRBJ2-2; CDR3aa: CASSLARGSGAGELFF; CDR3nt: TGTGCCAGCAGCTTAGCAAGAGGGAGCGGGGCCGGGGAGCTGTTTTTT
abundance: once; d_gene: TRBD2; v_gene: TRBV10-1; j_gene: TRBJ2-3; CDR3aa: CARPLAGDSTDTQYF; CDR3nt: TGCGCCAGACCTCTAGCGGGCGATAGCACAGATACGCAGTATTTT
abundance: many; d_gene: -; v_gene: TRBV6-5; j_gene: TRBJ1-1; CDR3aa: CASSRQTNTEAFF; CDR3nt: TGTGCCAGCAGTCGACAGACGAACACTGAAGCTTTCTTT
abundance: -; d_gene: TRBD2; v_gene: TRBV28; j_gene: TRBJ2-6; CDR3aa: CASSSAGGRGGANVLTF; CDR3nt: TGTGCCAGCAGTTCGGCGGGGGGAAGAGGTGGGGCCAACGTCCTGACTTTC
abundance: once; d_gene: TRBD1; v_gene: TRBV30; j_gene: TRBJ1-1; CDR3aa: CAWGSGQVNTEAFF; CDR3nt: TGTGCCTGGGGCTCGGGACAGGTGAACACTGAAGCTTTCTTT
abundance: -; d_gene: -; v_gene: TRBV10-3; j_gene: TRBJ1-2; CDR3aa: CAINPQRTLNGYTF; CDR3nt: TGTGCCATCAACCCACAGCGGACGCTAAATGGCTACACCTTC
abundance: -; d_gene: TRBD1; v_gene: TRBV9; j_gene: TRBJ2-4; CDR3aa: CASSLDRDNIQYF; CDR3nt: TGTGCCAGCAGCCTAGACAGGGACAACATTCAGTACTTC
abundance: -; d_gene: TRBD2; v_gene: TRBV5-1; j_gene: TRBJ2-5; CDR3aa: CASSLGSSGSQETQYF; CDR3nt: TGCGCCAGCAGCTTGGGTTCTAGCGGGAGTCAAGAGACCCAGTACTTC
abundance: -; d_gene: -; v_gene: TRBV5-4; j_gene: TRBJ2-1; CDR3aa: CASSLDPLSFKASYNEQFF; CDR3nt: TGTGCCAGCAGCTTGGACCCCCTAAGTTTTAAGGCATCCTACAATGAGCAGTTCTTC
abundance: -; d_gene: -; v_gene: TRBV19; j_gene: TRBJ1-2; CDR3aa: CASSILLREVGNYGYTF; CDR3nt: TGTGCCAGTAGTATCCTCCTACGGGAAGTGGGTAACTATGGCTACACCTTC
abundance: once; d_gene: -; v_gene: TRBV2; j_gene: TRBJ2-4; CDR3aa: CASSELGISAKNIQYF; CDR3nt: TGTGCCAGCAGTGAATTGGGCATCTCGGCCAAAAACATTCAGTACTTC
abundance: few; d_gene: -; v_gene: TRBV7-2; j_gene: TRBJ2-3; CDR3aa: CASSLIGRGTDTQYF; CDR3nt: TGTGCCAGCAGCCTGATAGGCAGGGGCACAGATACGCAGTATTTT
abundance: -; d_gene: TRBD2; v_gene: TRBV28; j_gene: TRBJ2-5; CDR3aa: CASSLWASGSRETQYF; CDR3nt: TGTGCCAGCAGTTTATGGGCTAGCGGGAGTAGAGAGACCCAGTACTTC
abundance: -; d_gene: -; v_gene: TRBV18; j_gene: TRBJ1-3; CDR3aa: CASSPAVLRNTIYF; CDR3nt: TGTGCCAGCTCACCTGCCGTGCTTCGAAACACCATATATTTT
abundance: -; d_gene: -; v_gene: TRBV7-6; j_gene: TRBJ2-1; CDR3aa: CATSINSYNEQFF; CDR3nt: TGTGCCACCAGTATCAACTCCTACAATGAGCAGTTCTTC
abundance: -; d_gene: TRBD1; v_gene: TRBV5-1; j_gene: TRBJ1-2; CDR3aa: CASSLGPPGQGFGYTF; CDR3nt: TGCGCCAGCAGCTTGGGGCCCCCGGGACAGGGATTTGGCTACACCTTC
abundance: -; d_gene: TRBD1; v_gene: TRBV28; j_gene: TRBJ1-1; CDR3aa: CASLVPGQGAPEAFF; CDR3nt: TGTGCCAGCCTCGTTCCGGGACAGGGGGCACCTGAAGCTTTCTTT
abundance: -; d_gene: -; v_gene: TRBV14; j_gene: TRBJ2-1; CDR3aa: CASSHRETYGNEQFF; CDR3nt: TGTGCCAGCAGCCACAGGGAGACCTACGGCAATGAGCAGTTCTTC
abundance: -; d_gene: -; v_gene: TRBV15; j_gene: TRBJ2-7; CDR3aa: CATSRDGTYEQYF; CDR3nt: TGTGCCACCAGCAGAGATGGGACCTACGAGCAGTACTTC
abundance: few; d_gene: -; v_gene: TRBV11-2; j_gene: TRBJ1-4; CDR3aa: CASPRGEREKLFF; CDR3nt: TGTGCCAGCCCTCGGGGCGAAAGGGAAAAACTGTTTTTT
abundance: -; d_gene: TRBD1; v_gene: TRBV5-5; j_gene: TRBJ2-7; CDR3aa: CASRRTGGDEQYF; CDR3nt: TGTGCCAGCAGAAGGACAGGGGGCGACGAGCAGTACTTC
abundance: -; d_gene: -; v_gene: TRBV7-9; j_gene: TRBJ2-4; CDR3aa: CASRSPGSFWDKNIQYF; CDR3nt: TGTGCCAGCAGATCCCCCGGGTCCTTCTGGGACAAAAACATTCAGTACTTC
abundance: -; d_gene: TRBD2; v_gene: TRBV5-4; j_gene: TRBJ2-3; CDR3aa: CASSLWTSGRANTQYF; CDR3nt: TGTGCCAGCAGCCTATGGACTAGCGGGAGGGCCAATACGCAGTATTTT
abundance: -; d_gene: -; v_gene: TRBV6-6; j_gene: TRBJ2-1; CDR3aa: CASSYSMSSGYNEQFF; CDR3nt: TGTGCCAGCAGTTACTCGATGAGTAGCGGCTACAATGAGCAGTTCTTC